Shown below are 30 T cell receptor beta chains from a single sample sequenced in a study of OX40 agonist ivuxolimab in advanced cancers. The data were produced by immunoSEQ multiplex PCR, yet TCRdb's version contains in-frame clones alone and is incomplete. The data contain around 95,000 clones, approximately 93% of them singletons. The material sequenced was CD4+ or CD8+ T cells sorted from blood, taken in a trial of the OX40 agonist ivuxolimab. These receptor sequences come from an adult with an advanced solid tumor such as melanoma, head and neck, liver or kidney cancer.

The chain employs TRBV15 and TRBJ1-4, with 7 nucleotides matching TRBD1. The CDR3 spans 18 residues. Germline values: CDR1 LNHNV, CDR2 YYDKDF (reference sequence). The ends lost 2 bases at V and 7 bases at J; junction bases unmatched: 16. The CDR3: CATSRYRDSLSMGEKLFF. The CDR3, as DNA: TGTGCCACCAGCAGATACCGGGACAGTCTCTCTATGGGTGAAAAACTGTTTTTT.

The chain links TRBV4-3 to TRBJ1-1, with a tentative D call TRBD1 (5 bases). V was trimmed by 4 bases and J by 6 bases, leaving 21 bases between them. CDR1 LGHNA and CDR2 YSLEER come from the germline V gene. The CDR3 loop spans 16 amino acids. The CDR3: CASSPGLVGGRPEAFF. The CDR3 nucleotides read TGCGCCAGCAGCCCAGGACTGGTTGGGGGGAGGCCTGAAGCTTTCTTT.

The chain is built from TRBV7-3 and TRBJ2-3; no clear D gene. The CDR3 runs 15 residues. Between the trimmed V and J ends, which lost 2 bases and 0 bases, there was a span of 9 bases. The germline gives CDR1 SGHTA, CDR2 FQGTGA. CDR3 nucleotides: TGTGCCAGCAGCTTAGCCCCATCTAGCACAGATACGCAGTATTTT. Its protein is CASSLAPSSTDTQYF.

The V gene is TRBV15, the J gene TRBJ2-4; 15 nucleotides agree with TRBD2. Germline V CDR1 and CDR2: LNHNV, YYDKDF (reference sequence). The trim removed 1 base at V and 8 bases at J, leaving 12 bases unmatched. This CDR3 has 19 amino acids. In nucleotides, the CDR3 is TGTGCCACCAGCAGAGGACTAAGGACTAGCGGGGGGGCCTCGGACATTCAGTACTTC. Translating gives CATSRGLRTSGGASDIQYF.

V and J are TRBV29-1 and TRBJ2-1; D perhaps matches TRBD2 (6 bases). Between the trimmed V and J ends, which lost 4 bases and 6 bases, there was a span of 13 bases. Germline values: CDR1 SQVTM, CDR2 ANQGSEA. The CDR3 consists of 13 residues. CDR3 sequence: CSVGWGRLNEQFF. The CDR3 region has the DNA TGCAGCGTTGGTTGGGGGAGGCTCAATGAGCAGTTCTTC.

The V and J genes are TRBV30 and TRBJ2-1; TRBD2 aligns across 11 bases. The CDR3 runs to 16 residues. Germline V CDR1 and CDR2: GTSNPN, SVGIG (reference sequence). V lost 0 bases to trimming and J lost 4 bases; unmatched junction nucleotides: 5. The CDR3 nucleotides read TGTGCCTGGAGTGTACTAGCGGGGGCAGTATACAATGAGCAGTTCTTC. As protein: CAWSVLAGAVYNEQFF.

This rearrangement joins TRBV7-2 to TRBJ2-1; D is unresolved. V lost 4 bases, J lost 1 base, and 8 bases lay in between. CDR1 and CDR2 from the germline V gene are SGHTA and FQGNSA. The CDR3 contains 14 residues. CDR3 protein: CASSSYGSYNEQFF. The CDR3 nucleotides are TGTGCCAGCAGCTCCTATGGGTCCTACAATGAGCAGTTCTTC.

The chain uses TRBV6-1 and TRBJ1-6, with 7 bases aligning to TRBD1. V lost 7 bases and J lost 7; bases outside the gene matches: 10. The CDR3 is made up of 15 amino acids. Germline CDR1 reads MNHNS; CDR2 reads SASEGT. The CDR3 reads CASTPRTGTNSPLHF. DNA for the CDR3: TGTGCCAGCACCCCCCGGACAGGCACAAATTCACCCCTCCACTTT.

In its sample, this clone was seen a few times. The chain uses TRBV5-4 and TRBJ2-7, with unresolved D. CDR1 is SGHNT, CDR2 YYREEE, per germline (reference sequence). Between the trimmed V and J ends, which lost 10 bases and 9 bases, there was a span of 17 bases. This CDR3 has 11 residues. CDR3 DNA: TGTGCCGCCGGCCTCCGTGACGGGCAGTACTTC. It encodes CAAGLRDGQYF.

CDR3 protein: CASSTDRRASPLHF. CDR3 bases: TGCGCCAGCAGCACCGACAGAAGAGCATCACCCCTCCACTTT. V usage is TRBV5-1 and J usage is TRBJ1-6, with TRBD1 as a possible D gene (5 bases). The V gene lost 4 bases and the J gene lost 10 bases, with 15 bases spanning the gap. The length of the CDR3 is 14 residues. Germline V gene sequence: CDR1 SGHRS, CDR2 YFSETQ.

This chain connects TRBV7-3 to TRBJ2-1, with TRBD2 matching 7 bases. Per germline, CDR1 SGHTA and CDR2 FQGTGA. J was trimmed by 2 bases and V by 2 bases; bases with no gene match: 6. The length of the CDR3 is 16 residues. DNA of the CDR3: TGTGCCAGCAGCTTAGGGGGAGGGGCGCCCTACAATGAGCAGTTCTTC. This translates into CASSLGGGAPYNEQFF.

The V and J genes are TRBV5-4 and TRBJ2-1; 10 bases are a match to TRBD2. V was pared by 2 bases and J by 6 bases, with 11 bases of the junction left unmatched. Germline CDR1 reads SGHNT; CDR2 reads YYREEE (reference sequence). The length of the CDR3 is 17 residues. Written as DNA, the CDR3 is TGTGCCAGCAGCTTCTTCCCTAGCGGGGGCGGGTCCAATGAGCAGTTCTTC. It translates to CASSFFPSGGGSNEQFF.

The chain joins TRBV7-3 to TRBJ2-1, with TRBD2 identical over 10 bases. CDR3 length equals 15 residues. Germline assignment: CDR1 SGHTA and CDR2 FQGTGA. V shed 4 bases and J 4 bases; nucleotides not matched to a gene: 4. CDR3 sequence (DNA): TGTGCCAGCAGCTCGGGACTAGCGCAATACAATGAGCAGTTCTTC. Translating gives CASSSGLAQYNEQFF.

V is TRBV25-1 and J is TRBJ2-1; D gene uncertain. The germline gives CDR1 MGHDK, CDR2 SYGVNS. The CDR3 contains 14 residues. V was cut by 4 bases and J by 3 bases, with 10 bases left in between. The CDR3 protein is CASSGSRVYNEQFF. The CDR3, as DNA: TGTGCCAGCAGTGGGTCAAGAGTCTACAATGAGCAGTTCTTC.

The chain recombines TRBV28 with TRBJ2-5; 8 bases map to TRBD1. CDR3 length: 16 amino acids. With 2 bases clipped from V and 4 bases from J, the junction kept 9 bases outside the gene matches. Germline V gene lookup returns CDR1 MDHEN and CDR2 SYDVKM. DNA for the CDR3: TGTGCCAGCAGTTTAGCGCCGGGACAGGTCCTAGAGACCCAGTACTTC. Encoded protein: CASSLAPGQVLETQYF. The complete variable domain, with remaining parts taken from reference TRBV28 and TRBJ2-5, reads DVKVTQSSRYLVKRTGEKVFLECVQDMDHENMFWYRQDPGLGLRLIYFSYDVKMKEKGDIPEGYSVSREKKERFSLILESASTNQTSMYLCASSLAPGQVLETQYFGPGTRLLVL.

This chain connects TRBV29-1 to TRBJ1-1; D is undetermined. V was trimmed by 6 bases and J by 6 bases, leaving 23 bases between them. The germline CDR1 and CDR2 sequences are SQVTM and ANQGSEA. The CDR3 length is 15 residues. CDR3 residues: CSVEPRLPRNAEAFF. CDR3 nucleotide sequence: TGCAGCGTCGAACCCCGACTTCCACGTAACGCTGAAGCTTTCTTT.

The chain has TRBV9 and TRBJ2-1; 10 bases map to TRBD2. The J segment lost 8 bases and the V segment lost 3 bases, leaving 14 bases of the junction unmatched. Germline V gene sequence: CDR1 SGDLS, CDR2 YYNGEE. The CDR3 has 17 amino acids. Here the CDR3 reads CASSAASGGMVVHEQFF. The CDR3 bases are TGTGCCAGCAGCGCAGCTAGCGGGGGCATGGTGGTACATGAGCAGTTCTTC. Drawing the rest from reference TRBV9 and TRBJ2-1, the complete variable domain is DSGVTQTPKHLITATGQRVTLRCSPRSGDLSVYWYQQSLDQGLQFLIQYYNGEERAKGNILERFSAQQFPDLHSELNLSSLELGDSALYFCASSAASGGMVVHEQFFGPGTRLTVL.

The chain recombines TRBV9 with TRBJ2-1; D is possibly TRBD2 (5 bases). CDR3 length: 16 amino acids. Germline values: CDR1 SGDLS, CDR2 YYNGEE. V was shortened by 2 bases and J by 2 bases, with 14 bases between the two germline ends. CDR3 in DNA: TGTGCCAGCAGCGTTTCCCGATCCGGGGCCTACAATGAGCAGTTCTTC. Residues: CASSVSRSGAYNEQFF.

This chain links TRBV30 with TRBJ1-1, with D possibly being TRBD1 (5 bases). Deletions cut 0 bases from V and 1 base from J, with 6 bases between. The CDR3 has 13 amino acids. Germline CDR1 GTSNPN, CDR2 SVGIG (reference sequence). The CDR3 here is CAWSVRGNTEAFF. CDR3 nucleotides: TGTGCCTGGAGTGTTAGGGGGAACACTGAAGCTTTCTTT.

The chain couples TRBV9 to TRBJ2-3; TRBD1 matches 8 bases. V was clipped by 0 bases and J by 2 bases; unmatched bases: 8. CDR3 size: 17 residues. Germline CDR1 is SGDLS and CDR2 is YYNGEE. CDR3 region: CASSVGGRDRFTDTQYF. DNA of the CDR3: TGTGCCAGCAGCGTAGGCGGGCGGGACAGGTTCACAGATACGCAGTATTTT.

The CDR3 loop reads CASSYLAGGTEAFF. In nucleotides, the CDR3 is TGTGCCAGCAGTTACTTGGCAGGGGGCACTGAAGCTTTCTTT. This chain links TRBV6-5 with TRBJ1-1; 7 nucleotides line up with TRBD1. CDR1 is MNHEY, CDR2 SVGAGI, per germline. This CDR3 spans 14 amino acids. V was pared by 1 base and J by 4 bases, with 3 bases of the junction left unmatched.

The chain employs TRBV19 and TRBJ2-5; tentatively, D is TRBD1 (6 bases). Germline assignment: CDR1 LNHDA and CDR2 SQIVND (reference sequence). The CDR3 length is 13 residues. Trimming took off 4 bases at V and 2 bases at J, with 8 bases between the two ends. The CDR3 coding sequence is TGTGCCAGTAGTAGAGACAGGCAAGAGACCCAGTACTTC. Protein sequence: CASSRDRQETQYF. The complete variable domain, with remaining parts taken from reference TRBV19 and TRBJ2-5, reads DGGITQSPKYLFRKEGQNVTLSCEQNLNHDAMYWYRQDPGQGLRLIYYSQIVNDFQKGDIAEGYSVSREKKESFPLTVTSAQKNPTAFYLCASSRDRQETQYFGPGTRLLVL.

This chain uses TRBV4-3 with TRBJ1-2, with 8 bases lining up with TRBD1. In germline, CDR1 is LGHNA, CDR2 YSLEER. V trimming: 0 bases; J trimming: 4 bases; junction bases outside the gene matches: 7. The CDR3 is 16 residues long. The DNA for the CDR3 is TGCGCCAGCAGCCAAGACGGACAGGGTGCGGGCTATGGCTACACCTTC. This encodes CASSQDGQGAGYGYTF.

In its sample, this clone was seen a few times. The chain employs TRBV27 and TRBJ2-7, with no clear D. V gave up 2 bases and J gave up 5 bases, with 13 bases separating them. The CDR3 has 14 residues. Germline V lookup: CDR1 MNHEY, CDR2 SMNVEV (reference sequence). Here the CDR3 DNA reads TGTGCCAGCAGTTTAAGGCAGGTCAGCGACGAGCAGTACTTC. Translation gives CASSLRQVSDEQYF.

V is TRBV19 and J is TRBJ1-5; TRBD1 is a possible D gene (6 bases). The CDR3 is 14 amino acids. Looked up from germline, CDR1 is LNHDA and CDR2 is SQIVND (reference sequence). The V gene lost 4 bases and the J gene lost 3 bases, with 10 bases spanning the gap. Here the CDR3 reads CASSNTGNNQPQHF. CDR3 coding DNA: TGTGCCAGTAGTAATACAGGGAACAATCAGCCCCAGCATTTT. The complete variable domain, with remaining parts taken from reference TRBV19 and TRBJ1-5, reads DGGITQSPKYLFRKEGQNVTLSCEQNLNHDAMYWYRQDPGQGLRLIYYSQIVNDFQKGDIAEGYSVSREKKESFPLTVTSAQKNPTAFYLCASSNTGNNQPQHFGDGTRLSIL.

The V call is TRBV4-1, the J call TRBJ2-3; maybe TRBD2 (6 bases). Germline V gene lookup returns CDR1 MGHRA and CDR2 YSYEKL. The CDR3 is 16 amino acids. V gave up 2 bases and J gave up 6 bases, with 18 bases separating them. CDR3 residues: CASSQQGTAYSDTQYF. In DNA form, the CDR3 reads TGCGCCAGCAGCCAACAAGGGACTGCATATTCGGATACGCAGTATTTT.

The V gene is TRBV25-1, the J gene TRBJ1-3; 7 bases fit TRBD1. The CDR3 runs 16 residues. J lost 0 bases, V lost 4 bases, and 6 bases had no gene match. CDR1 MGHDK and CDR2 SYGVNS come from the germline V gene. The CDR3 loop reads CASSATGLSSGNTIYF. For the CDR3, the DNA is TGTGCCAGCAGTGCGACAGGGCTGAGCTCTGGAAACACCATATATTTT.

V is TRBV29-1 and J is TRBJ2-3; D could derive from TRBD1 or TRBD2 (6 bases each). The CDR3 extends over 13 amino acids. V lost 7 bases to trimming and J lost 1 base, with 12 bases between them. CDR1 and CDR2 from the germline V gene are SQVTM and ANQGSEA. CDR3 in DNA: TGCAGCGGGGACTCAGGGGGCACAGATACGCAGTATTTT. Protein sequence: CSGDSGGTDTQYF.

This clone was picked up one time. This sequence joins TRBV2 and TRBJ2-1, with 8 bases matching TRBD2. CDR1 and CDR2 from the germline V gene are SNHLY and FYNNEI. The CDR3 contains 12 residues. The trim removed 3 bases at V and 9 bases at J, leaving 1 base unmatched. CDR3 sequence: CASSDLAGEQFF. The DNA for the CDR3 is TGTGCCAGCAGTGACCTAGCGGGTGAGCAGTTCTTC.

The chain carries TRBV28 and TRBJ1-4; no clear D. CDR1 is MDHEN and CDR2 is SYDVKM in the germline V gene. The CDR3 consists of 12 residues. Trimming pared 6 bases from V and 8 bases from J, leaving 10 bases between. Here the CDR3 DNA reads TGTGCCAGCAGGGAACGCGACGAAAAACTGTTTTTT. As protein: CASRERDEKLFF.